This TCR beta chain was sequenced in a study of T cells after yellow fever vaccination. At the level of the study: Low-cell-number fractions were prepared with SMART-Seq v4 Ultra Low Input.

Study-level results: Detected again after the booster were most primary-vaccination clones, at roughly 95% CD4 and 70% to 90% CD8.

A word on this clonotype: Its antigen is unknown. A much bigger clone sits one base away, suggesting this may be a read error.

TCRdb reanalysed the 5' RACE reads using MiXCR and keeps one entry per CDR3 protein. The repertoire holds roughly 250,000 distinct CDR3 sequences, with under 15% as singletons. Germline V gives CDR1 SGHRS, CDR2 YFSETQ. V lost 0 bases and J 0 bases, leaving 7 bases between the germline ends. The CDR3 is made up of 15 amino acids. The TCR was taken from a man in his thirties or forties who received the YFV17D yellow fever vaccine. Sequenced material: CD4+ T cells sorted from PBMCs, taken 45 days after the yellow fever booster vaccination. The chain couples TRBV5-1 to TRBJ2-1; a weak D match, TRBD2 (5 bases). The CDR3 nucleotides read TGCGCCAGCAGCTTGGAGCGGAGCTCCTACAATGAGCAGTTCTTC. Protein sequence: CASSLERSSYNEQFF.